The TCR beta chain under discussion was sequenced for a study of blood T cell repertoires in COVID-19 (dated by TCRdb to about 2020). Study-level background: Samples covering the acute and convalescent phases of COVID-19 were provided by collaborators in the United States, Italy and Spain. The material from the prospective study consisted of cDNA or gDNA derived from T cells, B-cell-depleted T cells, or PBMCs. The dataset comprised deeply sampled blood TCRbeta repertoires from subjects exposed to, actively infected with, or recovered from COVID-19. The repertoires were made available in a free public database intended to serve as a resource for research on the immune response to SARS-CoV-2. The samples were drawn from the first 160 participants of the ongoing ImmuneRACE study and from 950 to 1,500 subjects provided by 6 global collaborators. Nearly every sample came with metadata listing a de-identified subject ID, COVID-19 status, age in years and sex. Where available, HLA class I and class II types were taken from metadata supplied by the sample provider and were not determined by assay-based typing. The full study reports these points: How much clinical and demographic metadata was included differed by source and by participant, and the metadata was provided uncurated.

As to this clone: Its antigen remains undetermined. Base quality data are lacking; no much larger clone is found one base away.

The immunoSEQ Assay, a bias-controlled multiplex PCR, was used to amplify TCRbeta CDR3 regions from genomic DNA. In the source study's methods: Within the assay, amplification of reference gene primers was used to estimate how many nucleated cells each sample contained. To quantify the absolute abundance of each unique TCRbeta CDR3 rearrangement, sequence reads were collapsed and filtered. For each sample, productive Simpson clonality was calculated as the square root of Simpson's diversity index over productive rearrangements. TCRdb provides this immuneACCESS table in a form limited to in-frame rearrangements. Some clones are lacking; in checked studies, under half of them reflect an unresolved V gene, and why the rest are absent is not known. From that table come the V and J calls and clone size; the DNA was used to work out D and trimming. For this sample the table gives under 400,000 clones, of which 70% to 90% were detected only once. The top ten clonotypes cover about 1.5% of the sample.

V is pared back by 6 bases and J by 0 bases, with 11 bases lying between the germline termini. The CDR3 numbers 13 residues from cysteine through phenylalanine. Only CDR3 DNA is held: 39 bases, read in frame from base 1. Looking up the germline V gene yields CDR1 SQVTM and CDR2 ANQGSEA. In Seattle, one collaborating source enrolled patients while the infection was active and tracked those patients longitudinally over the course of disease. Each collaborating institution followed its own protocols to collect whole blood in K2EDTA tubes. For TCRbeta analysis, collaborators shipped samples in one of three forms: frozen whole blood, isolated PBMCs, or DNA extracted from either of those sample types.

In this chain, TRBV29-1 is recombined with TRBJ1-1; possibly the D gene is TRBD1, per 5 matching bases. The sample consisted of peripheral blood. The receptor was isolated from a woman aged 25 to 39 with COVID-19, enrolled during active disease. The DNA sequence is as follows: TGCAGCGTATCAGGGAATATGAACACTGAAGCTTTCTTT. This sequence encodes CSVSGNMNTEAFF.